These T cell receptor beta chains were read from a single sample in a study of immune cell composition in non-small cell lung cancer. Sequenced by immunoSEQ multiplex PCR; TCRdb stores in-frame clones only, minus some. The sample carries around 1,700 clones, about 80% recorded once. Sequences were obtained from non-adjacent lung tissue. All receptors derive from a human donor with non-small cell lung cancer. The CDR3 runs from the conserved cysteine through the conserved F or W. Fields, in order: clone size, D gene, V gene, J gene, CDR3 DNA, CDR3 protein. D genes are given only for firm matches. Only some rows state a clone size, as once, few, many or a class for expanded clones.

>NA|NA|TRBV28|TRBJ2-7
TGTGCCAGCAGTCCCCTCCCGGGCGAGCAGTACTTC
CASSPLPGEQYF
>NA|TRBD1|TRBV7-9|TRBJ2-1
TGTGCCAGCAGCTTAGGGACAGGGGTGTTAAATGAGCAGTTCTTC
CASSLGTGVLNEQFF
>NA|TRBD1|TRBV7-9|TRBJ2-7
TGTGCCAGCAGTACAGGGGGCACAACCTTCCGCGGCGAGCAGTACTTC
CASSTGGTTFRGEQYF
>NA|NA|TRBV6-1|TRBJ1-2
TGTGCCAGCAGTGTTCCCGAGGTCGGCAGCTACACCTTC
CASSVPEVGSYTF
>NA|NA|TRBV5-1|TRBJ1-1
TGCGCCAGCAGCTCAAGGAGGTTAAACACTGAAGCTTTCTTT
CASSSRRLNTEAFF
>NA|TRBD1|TRBV7-2|TRBJ1-1
TGTGCCAGCAGCACGATAGCGACAGGGATGGGCACTGAAGCTTTCTTT
CASSTIATGMGTEAFF
>NA|TRBD2|TRBV6-1|TRBJ2-7
TGTGCCAGCACCACAGCGGGAGAGCCCTACGAGCAGTACTTC
CASTTAGEPYEQYF
>NA|NA|TRBV12-1|TRBJ2-1
TGTGCCAGCAGCGCCAACCTAGCGGGGGGGCCCCACAATGAGCAGTTCTTC
CASSANLAGGPHNEQFF
>NA|NA|TRBV5-5|TRBJ2-3
TGTGCCAGCAGCTTATCAGCGGCCCTCACAGATACGCAGTATTTT
CASSLSAALTDTQYF
>NA|NA|TRBV4-1|TRBJ2-7
TGCGCCAGCAGCCTTTCCGGGACTTTAGGCTACGAGCAGTACTTC
CASSLSGTLGYEQYF
>NA|TRBD2|TRBV7-8|TRBJ2-5
TGTGCCAGCAGCGGGGGCGGGGGGCGAGAGACCCAGTACTTC
CASSGGGGRETQYF
>NA|NA|TRBV11-2|TRBJ1-6
TGTGCCAGCAGCCCGGTCGAGGGTTCTTATAATTCACCCCTCCACTTT
CASSPVEGSYNSPLHF
>NA|NA|TRBV11-2|TRBJ1-4
TGTGCCAGCAGCTTAACAGGGCGGGTGGGTGAAAAACTGTTTTTT
CASSLTGRVGEKLFF
>NA|NA|TRBV2|TRBJ2-7
TGTGCCAGCACGGTTATCTACGAGCAGTACTTC
CASTVIYEQYF
>NA|NA|TRBV20-1|TRBJ1-2
TGCAGTGCTAGTTCAGGGAATGGCTACACCTTC
CSASSGNGYTF
>few|NA|TRBV4-2|TRBJ2-1
TGTGCCAGCAGCCAACATACCCAGGAGGATTACAATGAGCAGTTCTTC
CASSQHTQEDYNEQFF
>few|TRBD2|TRBV7-9|TRBJ2-5
TGTGCCAGCAGCTTAGGAGGGACTAGCGTAGAGACCCAGTACTTC
CASSLGGTSVETQYF
>NA|NA|TRBV19|TRBJ1-5
TGTGCCGTCGACAAGGGAGGGAATCAGCCCCAGCATTTT
CAVDKGGNQPQHF
>NA|TRBD1|TRBV19|TRBJ2-3
TGTGCCAGTAGTTCCAGGGGGCTAACAGATACGCAGTATTTT
CASSSRGLTDTQYF
>NA|TRBD2|TRBV9|TRBJ2-2
TGTGCCAGCAGCTCCTTGGGCGGGGGGGGCTTCACCGGGGAGCTGTTTTTT
CASSSLGGGGFTGELFF
>NA|NA|TRBV11-2|TRBJ1-2
TGTGCCAGCAGCTTAGCGGCGGAGCCAGAATTC
CASSLAAEPEF
>once|TRBD1|TRBV4-1|TRBJ1-2
TGCGCCAGCAGCCCGACAGGGGAACTATCCAACTATGGCTACACCTTC
CASSPTGELSNYGYTF
>NA|TRBD1|TRBV10-3|TRBJ2-6
TGTGCCATCTCGAGGGACAGGGTACTCTCTGGGGCCAACGTCCTGACTTTC
CAISRDRVLSGANVLTF
>NA|TRBD1|TRBV14|TRBJ2-5
TGTGCCAGCAGCCGAGGACAGGGGAATATAGAGACCCAGTACTTC
CASSRGQGNIETQYF
>NA|NA|TRBV2|TRBJ2-3
TGTGCCAGCAGTTTAACTAGCACAGATACGCAGTATTTT
CASSLTSTDTQYF
>few|NA|TRBV29-1|TRBJ1-1
TGCAGCGTTGGTACCTCCCCGGACACTGAAGCTTTCTTT
CSVGTSPDTEAFF
>NA|TRBD2|TRBV27|TRBJ2-2
TGTGCCAGCACCCAAATGGGACTAGCGAAGACCGGGGAGCTGTTTTTT
CASTQMGLAKTGELFF
>NA|NA|TRBV5-1|TRBJ2-5
TGCGCCAGCAGCTCACGACAGGCAGAGACCCAGTACTTC
CASSSRQAETQYF
>NA|TRBD1|TRBV7-3|TRBJ2-2
TGTGCCAGCAGCTTACTCCGGACAGGGGAGGACACCGGGGAGCTGTTTTTT
CASSLLRTGEDTGELFF
>NA|NA|TRBV4-2|TRBJ1-2
TGTGCCAGCAGCAAAGAGGGGGGTCTCAATGGCTACACCTTC
CASSKEGGLNGYTF
>NA|NA|TRBV19|TRBJ1-5
TGTGCCAGTCTCGGTACCGGGACTCCGGTCTATAGCAATCAGCCCCAGCATTTT
CASLGTGTPVYSNQPQHF
>NA|TRBD2|TRBV30|TRBJ2-1
TGTGCCTGGAGTGGGCTAGCGGGAGGGAATAGAGTGCGGTTCTTC
CAWSGLAGGNRVRFF
>NA|NA|TRBV30|TRBJ2-2
TGTGCCTGGAGTGTATTATCCCCCCTAACCGGGGAGCTGTTTTTT
CAWSVLSPLTGELFF
>once|NA|TRBV7-2|TRBJ1-2
TGTGCCAGCAGCCCAAGGGGGGGGAGCTATGGCTACACCTTC
CASSPRGGSYGYTF